This T cell receptor beta chain appears in the sequencing data of a study of molecular identifiers for immune sequencing clone quantification. About the research overall: Split five ways in replicates, RNA from roughly 20,000 or 100,000 naive CD8 cells had four portions sequenced. Whole-study results and caveats: Clones with over 20 RNA copies captured over 98% of effector molecules but under 1% of naive ones.

Turning to this clonotype: No antigen is known for it.

This CDR3 region has 18 residues. The germline V gene encodes CDR1 MGHRA and CDR2 YSYEKL. Trimming stripped 0 bases from V and 0 bases from J, with 15 bases between. TCRdb reanalysed the PCR reads using MiXCR and keeps one entry per CDR3 protein. This sample yields around 480,000 distinct CDR3 sequences, of which around 23% are seen a single time; around 0.8% belongs to the top ten. CD8+CD4-CCR7+CD45RA+ sorting gave the naive CD8 T cells. The sequence derives from a human donor in good health. Some libraries in this study had Jurkat cell RNA spiked in. What was sequenced was naive CD8+ T cells from blood, with Jurkat cell RNA spiked in. The subset: FACS-sorted CD8+CD4-CCR7+CD45RA+ naive T cells. The rearrangement links TRBV4-1 to TRBJ1-5; D ambiguous. CDR3 DNA: TGCGCCAGCAGCCAAGAGGGGTCAGGAGCTTATAGCAATCAGCCCCAGCATTTT. Its translation: CASSQEGSGAYSNQPQHF.